Each of the 16 T cell receptor beta chains below was sequenced from the same sample in a study of T-cell reconstitution after alpha-beta-depleted transplantation in children. This sample's TCRbeta library carried unique molecular identifier barcodes. TCRdb itself ran the PCR reads through MiXCR, one entry per CDR3 protein. The table includes around 440,000 distinct CDR3 sequences, 10% to 13% detected once. The material was PBMCs, obtained before TCRalphabeta/CD19-depleted stem cell transplant. The receptor source for this set is a child aged 2-15 years with inherited bone marrow failure, due to receive a stem cell transplant.

This clonotype occurred a few times. This chain uses TRBV20-1 with TRBJ2-7; 7 bases are shared with TRBD2. Germline loops: CDR1 DFQATT, CDR2 SNEGSKA (reference sequence). The trim removed 3 bases at V and 4 bases at J, leaving 12 bases unmatched. The CDR3 loop spans 15 amino acids. The CDR3 loop reads CSARGGGAQKYEQYF. CDR3 bases: TGCAGTGCTAGGGGGGGAGGGGCCCAAAAGTACGAGCAGTACTTC.

Many counts were recorded for this clonotype. This CDR3 is CASSYGRGSNEQFF. DNA of the CDR3: TGTGCCAGCAGTTACGGCAGAGGGTCGAATGAGCAGTTCTTC. The chain joins TRBV6-2 or TRBV6-3 to TRBJ2-1; D is perhaps TRBD2 (5 bases). Trimming shortened V by 2 bases and J by 7 bases, and 12 bases separated the two germline ends. The CDR3 spans 14 residues. CDR1 is MNHEY and CDR2 is SVGEGT in the germline V gene.

This clonotype was recorded many times. This rearrangement joins TRBV7-9 to TRBJ2-2, with 10 positions matching TRBD2. The CDR3 contains 17 residues. CDR1 is SEHNR and CDR2 is FQNEAQ in the germline V gene (reference sequence). The V segment lost 0 bases and the J segment 4 bases; nucleotides outside the gene matches: 5. The DNA for the CDR3 is TGTGCCAGCAGCTTAGCGTCAGCGGGAGGGGGCACCGGGGAGCTGTTTTTT. It is translated as CASSLASAGGGTGELFF.

The table lists this clonotype with a few counts. V is TRBV4-3 and J is TRBJ1-1; 10 bases line up with TRBD1. CDR1 is LGHNA and CDR2 is YSLEER in the germline V gene. The CDR3 totals 16 residues. The trim removed 2 bases at V and 0 bases at J, leaving 3 bases unmatched. In DNA form, the CDR3 reads TGCGCCAGCAGCCAATGGACAGGGGGTTTGAACACTGAAGCTTTCTTT. Translated, it gives CASSQWTGGLNTEAFF.

About this clonotype: The CDR3 does not end in the conserved phenylalanine or tryptophan, so this is likely a read error. The rearrangement uses TRBV12-3 or TRBV12-4 and TRBJ2-3; TRBD2 agrees at 8 bases. V was pared by 6 bases and J by 0 bases, with 17 bases of the junction left unmatched. The CDR3 covers 19 residues. CDR3 protein: CASSPYRREALSSTDTQYS. For the CDR3, the DNA is TGTGCCAGCAGCCCCTATCGGCGGGAGGCACTATCTAGCACAGATACGCAGTATTCT.

This clonotype has ten or more counts. This chain connects TRBV24-1 to TRBJ2-4; D perhaps matches TRBD1 (6 bases). This CDR3 is 14 amino acids long. Deletions cut 9 bases from V and 0 bases from J, with 11 bases between. The germline CDR1 and CDR2 sequences are KGHDR and SFDVKD. The CDR3 spells CATEDSLAKNIQYF. The CDR3 nucleotides are TGTGCCACCGAGGACAGCTTAGCCAAAAACATTCAGTACTTC.

This clonotype was counted at least ten times. The rearrangement joins TRBV5-1 to TRBJ2-1; a weak D match, TRBD1 (7 bases). The CDR3 extends over 13 amino acids. Per germline, CDR1 SGHRS and CDR2 YFSETQ. The V and J ends lost 4 bases and 10 bases respectively, with 15 bases between them. The CDR3 protein is CASSQGGLFEQFF. As DNA, the CDR3 is TGCGCCAGCAGCCAGGGGGGCCTTTTCGAGCAGTTCTTC.

In its sample, this clonotype was seen many times. The chain carries TRBV5-5 and TRBJ2-7; a possible D gene is TRBD1 (5 bases). Germline V gives CDR1 SGHKS, CDR2 YYEKEE (reference sequence). V was cut by 3 bases and J by 3 bases, with 13 bases left in between. The CDR3 extends over 14 amino acids. DNA for the CDR3: TGTGCCAGCAGCTCTGGCAGGGCCCTCTACGAGCAGTACTTC. It codes for CASSSGRALYEQYF.

The V and J genes are TRBV29-1 and TRBJ1-2; D possibly corresponds to TRBD1 (5 bases). The germline CDR1 and CDR2 sequences are SQVTM and ANQGSEA. V lost 0 bases and J 3 bases, leaving 14 bases between the germline ends. This CDR3 spans 15 amino acids. The CDR3 DNA is TGCAGCGTTGAAGATCTGGGGACTTGGGACTATGGCTACACCTTC. Amino acid sequence: CSVEDLGTWDYGYTF.

This clonotype was recorded at least ten times. The chain recombines TRBV29-1 with TRBJ2-7, with TRBD2 matching over 11 bases. Looked up from germline, CDR1 is SQVTM and CDR2 is ANQGSEA. This CDR3 has 12 amino acids. CDR3 in DNA: TGCAGTGGAACTAGCGGGAGTGGTGAGCAGTACTTC. This encodes CSGTSGSGEQYF.

The chain combines TRBV24-1 with TRBJ1-2, with D possibly matching TRBD1 (5 bases). The V and J ends lost 4 bases and 8 bases respectively, with 16 bases between them. The germline CDR1 and CDR2 sequences are KGHDR and SFDVKD. The CDR3 contains 14 residues. The CDR3 spells CATSDPGLNRGYTF. The CDR3 region has the DNA TGTGCCACCAGTGACCCGGGACTAAATCGGGGCTACACCTTC.

This clonotype was picked up many times. The rearrangement uses TRBV25-1 and TRBJ1-1; TRBD1 matches 8 bases. The CDR3 consists of 13 residues. Per the germline V gene, CDR1 is MGHDK and CDR2 is SYGVNS. V shed 7 bases, J shed 4 bases, and the junction held 5 bases outside the gene matches. The CDR3 loop reads CASIGQGGTEAFF. The CDR3, as DNA: TGTGCCAGCATCGGACAGGGAGGCACTGAAGCTTTCTTT.

This clonotype was observed at least ten times. The chain employs TRBV5-1 and TRBJ2-7; the D is unclear. From germline, CDR1 is SGHRS and CDR2 YFSETQ. Trimming shortened V by 4 bases and J by 1 base, and 12 bases separated the two germline ends. This CDR3 comprises 14 residues. CDR3 DNA sequence: TGCGCCAGCAGCGGGCCCGGGCTTTCCTACGAGCAGTACTTC. It yields the protein CASSGPGLSYEQYF. Supplemented by reference TRBV5-1 and TRBJ2-7, the full variable domain reads KAGVTQTPRYLIKTRGQQVTLSCSPISGHRSVSWYQQTPGQGLQFLFEYFSETQRNKGNFPGRFSGRQFSNSRSEMNVSTLELGDSALYLCASSGPGLSYEQYFGPGTRLTVT.

In this sample, this clonotype turned up many times. The gene calls are TRBV15 and TRBJ2-2; weak D call: TRBD1 (6 bases). This CDR3 is 14 amino acids long. Trimming removed 5 bases at V and 8 bases at J, with 15 bases between. Germline V CDR1 and CDR2: LNHNV, YYDKDF (reference sequence). CDR3: CATSGGLNPGELFF. The CDR3 region has the DNA TGTGCCACCAGCGGGGGCTTGAATCCTGGGGAGCTGTTTTTT.

This clonotype was recorded many times. The V and J genes are TRBV6-5 and TRBJ2-7; TRBD2 agrees at 10 bases. Germline V lookup: CDR1 MNHEY, CDR2 SVGAGI. V shed 4 bases, J shed 4 bases, and the junction held 7 bases outside the gene matches. This CDR3 has 15 residues. CDR3 coding DNA: TGTGCCAGCAGTTCTCCGGGACTAGCGAGATACGAGCAGTACTTC. It yields the protein CASSSPGLARYEQYF.

Points on this clonotype: A much larger clonotype is one base distant, so this may be a read error. The chain carries TRBV7-9 and TRBJ2-3; tentatively, D is TRBD2 (5 bases). Germline V lookup: CDR1 SEHNR, CDR2 FQNEAQ (reference sequence). CDR3 length equals 16 residues. CDR3 loop: CASSLSHDDYTDTKYF. The DNA for the CDR3 is TGTGCCAGCAGCCTCAGTCATGACGACTACACAGATACGAAGTATTTT.